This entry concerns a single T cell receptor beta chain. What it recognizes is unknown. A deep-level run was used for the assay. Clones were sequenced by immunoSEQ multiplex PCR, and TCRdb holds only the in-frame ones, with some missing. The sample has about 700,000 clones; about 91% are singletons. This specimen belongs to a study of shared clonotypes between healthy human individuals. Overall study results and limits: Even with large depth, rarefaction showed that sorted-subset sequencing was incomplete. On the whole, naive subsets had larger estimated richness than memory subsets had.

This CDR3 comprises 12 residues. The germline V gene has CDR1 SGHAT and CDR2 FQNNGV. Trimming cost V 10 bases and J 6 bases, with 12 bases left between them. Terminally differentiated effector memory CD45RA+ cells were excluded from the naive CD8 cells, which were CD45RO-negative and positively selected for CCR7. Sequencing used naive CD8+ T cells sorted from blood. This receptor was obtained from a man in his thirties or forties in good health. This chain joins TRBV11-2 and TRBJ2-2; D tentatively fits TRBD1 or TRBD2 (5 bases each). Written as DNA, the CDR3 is TGTGCCACCCCCGGGGCAGCCGGGGAGCTGTTTTTT. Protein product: CATPGAAGELFF.